This T cell receptor (beta chain) is from a study of blood T cell repertoires in COVID-19. Study at large: Samples of COVID-19 (acute and convalescent) were obtained from the United States, Italy and Spain. Sample material is recorded as cDNA or gDNA derived from T cells, B-cell-depleted T cells, or PBMCs.

Notes on this clone: The junction does not match germline at one end; this may be a read error.

The germline V gene has CDR1 SGHRS and CDR2 YFSETQ. There are 16 residues in the CDR3. In the study's own analysis: Using reference gene primer amplification, nucleated cell counts were estimated. The protocol was immunoSEQ multiplex PCR, while the TCRdb copy is restricted to in-frame clones and leaves out a portion. The V and J calls and clone size were taken over from that table, and D and trimming were inferred from the DNA. The table has under 200,000 clones, around 90% seen once. The sequenced sample consisted of peripheral blood. V is TRBV5-1 and J is TRBJ1-1, with 12 positions matching TRBD1. This sequence originates from a woman aged 60-75 years who had recovered from COVID-19. The CDR3 DNA sequence: TGCGCCCGCAGCTTGGGGACAGGGGGCGGGGGCACTGAAGCTTTCTTT. Its protein product is CARSLGTGGGGTEAFF. Filled out from reference TRBV5-1 and TRBJ1-1, the complete variable domain reads KAGVTQTPRYLIKTRGQQVTLSCSPISGHRSVSWYQQTPGQGLQFLFEYFSETQRNKGNFPGRFSGRQFSNSRSEMNVSTLELGDSALYLCARSLGTGGGGTEAFFGQGTRLTVV.